A single sample gave rise to the 8 T cell receptor beta chains below, sequenced in a study of early stage breast cancer tumors (dated by TCRdb to 2017 to 2019). The library was prepared using the immunoSEQ multiplex PCR assay. TCRdb limited this immuneACCESS table to in-frame rearrangements with V and J called. A share of clones is missing; checked studies link under half to unresolved V genes, and the rest is unexplained. This sample comprises 32,000 or so clones, 72% of them detected only once. Together, the top ten hold 33% of the sample. Sequenced sample: blood. The receptors here all came from a person in their fifties or sixties with breast cancer.

CDR3 DNA: TGTGCCAGCAGCTTAGGAGGGCTCACAGATACGCAGTATTTT. Its translation: CASSLGGLTDTQYF. The V gene is TRBV7-2, the J gene TRBJ2-3; D might be TRBD2 (5 bases). The germline CDR1 and CDR2 sequences are SGHTA and FQGNSA. The V gene lost 1 base and the J gene lost 2 bases, with 7 bases spanning the gap. CDR3 length equals 14 residues.

The chain recombines TRBV7-8 with TRBJ2-3; D is uncertain. With 3 bases removed from V and 0 bases from J, the gap between germline ends came to 4 bases. The CDR3 loop spans 13 amino acids. From germline, CDR1 is SGHVS and CDR2 FQNEAQ. CDR3 bases: TGTGCCAGCAGCTTTTACAGCACAGATACGCAGTATTTT. Translating gives CASSFYSTDTQYF.

The chain employs TRBV5-1 and TRBJ2-7; TRBD2 agrees at 8 bases. The CDR3 is made up of 13 amino acids. Germline V gives CDR1 SGHRS, CDR2 YFSETQ. V dropped 4 bases and J dropped 4; count of bases not matched to a gene: 4. The CDR3 DNA sequence: TGCGCCAGCAGCCCCGGGACTAGATACGAGCAGTACTTC. Its protein is CASSPGTRYEQYF.

The V call is TRBV7-9, the J call TRBJ2-7, with D perhaps TRBD1 (6 bases). Trimming stripped 1 base from V and 4 bases from J, with 14 bases between. This CDR3 contains 15 residues. CDR1 is SEHNR, CDR2 FQNEAQ, per germline (reference sequence). The CDR3 here is CASSLDGVQGYEQYF. The DNA of the CDR3 is TGTGCCAGCAGCTTAGACGGTGTGCAGGGGTACGAGCAGTACTTC.

This clone appeared once. This chain uses TRBV9 with TRBJ1-3; D gene uncertain. The length of the CDR3 is 16 residues. The V gene's germline CDR1 is SGDLS and CDR2 YYNGEE. V lost 0 bases and J lost 0, with 10 bases in between. Here the CDR3 reads CASSVGEHLSGNTIYF. The CDR3 DNA sequence: TGTGCCAGCAGCGTAGGAGAACACCTCTCTGGAAACACCATATATTTT.

This clone turned up a few times. The V call is TRBV2, the J call TRBJ1-2; TRBD1 agrees at 11 bases. The germline gives CDR1 SNHLY, CDR2 FYNNEI. With V trimmed by 6 bases and J by 2 bases, 8 bases remained unmatched. The CDR3 is made up of 16 amino acids. CDR3 loop: CASRGRDRGKNYGYTF. The CDR3 bases are TGTGCCAGCAGGGGCCGGGACAGGGGGAAAAACTATGGCTACACCTTC.

Here the CDR3 DNA reads TGTGCCAGCAGCTTAGACGGTACAGGGGGCGGTCCCATTAACTATGGCTACACCTTC. Its protein is CASSLDGTGGGPINYGYTF. The chain links TRBV7-9 to TRBJ1-2, with 9 bases that match TRBD1. V shed 1 base, J shed 1 base, and the junction held 13 bases outside the gene matches. Germline-derived CDR1 and CDR2 are SEHNR and FQNEAQ (reference sequence). There are 19 residues in the CDR3.

This clone was found a few times. The chain is built from TRBV7-3 and TRBJ2-7, with 11 bases matching TRBD2. This CDR3 contains 15 residues. CDR1 is SGHTA and CDR2 is FQGTGA in the germline V gene. J was trimmed by 3 bases and V by 5 bases; bases with no gene match: 6. CDR3 coding DNA: TGTGCCAGCAGCCTGAGCGGGACTAGCGGCTACGAGCAGTACTTC. Its translation: CASSLSGTSGYEQYF.